These 19 T cell receptor beta chains were sequenced from one sample in a study of CD8 T cells in Susac syndrome. It was with random hexamers that 0.5 to 1 ug RNA was reverse transcribed. TCRdb used MiXCR to reprocess the immunoSEQ multiplex PCR reads, holding one entry per CDR3 protein. Of around 230,000 distinct CDR3 sequences in the sample, about 96% are singletons; the top ten hold around 0.1%. Sequenced input: CD4+ T cells from PBMCs. These receptors were taken from a human donor with Susac syndrome.

The rearrangement joins TRBV25-1 to TRBJ2-6, with D unclear. Per germline, CDR1 MGHDK and CDR2 SYGVNS. This CDR3 is built from 16 residues. The germline V and J ends were trimmed by 5 bases and 0 bases, with 11 bases remaining between them. This CDR3 reads CASSLVSPSGANVLTF. In DNA form, the CDR3 reads TGTGCCAGCAGTTTGGTAAGCCCCTCTGGGGCCAACGTCCTGACTTTC.

V is TRBV7-8 and J is TRBJ1-1; no clear D. The CDR3 spans 14 residues. V lost 8 bases, J lost 3 bases, and 16 bases lay in between. Germline CDR1 is SGHVS and CDR2 is FQNEAQ. This CDR3 reads CASSRWSLDTEAFF. CDR3 DNA: TGTGCCAGCTCAAGATGGAGCTTAGACACTGAAGCTTTCTTT.

This chain links TRBV7-3 with TRBJ2-1; 9 bases match TRBD2. The CDR3 is 15 residues long. V lost 1 base, J lost 7 bases, and 5 bases stayed unmatched. Germline V CDR1 and CDR2: SGHTA, FQGTGA. CDR3 nucleotide sequence: TGTGCCAGCAGCTTAAGCCTAGCGGGATCGAATGAGCAGTTCTTC. It translates to CASSLSLAGSNEQFF.

This chain connects TRBV28 to TRBJ2-3; TRBD2 agrees at 8 bases. The CDR3 spans 17 residues. Per germline, CDR1 MDHEN and CDR2 SYDVKM. V lost 3 bases to trimming and J lost 6 bases; unmatched junction nucleotides: 14. The CDR3 DNA sequence: TGTGCCAGCAGTTTCGTCAGGTCTAGCGGGCCCGGGGATACGCAGTATTTT. The encoded protein is CASSFVRSSGPGDTQYF. The variable domain in full, completed from reference TRBV28 and TRBJ2-3, reads DVKVTQSSRYLVKRTGEKVFLECVQDMDHENMFWYRQDPGLGLRLIYFSYDVKMKEKGDIPEGYSVSREKKERFSLILESASTNQTSMYLCASSFVRSSGPGDTQYFGPGTRLTVL.

The chain employs TRBV29-1 and TRBJ2-1; a possible D gene is TRBD2 (6 bases). V lost 5 bases and J lost 0, with 17 bases in between. Germline assignment: CDR1 SQVTM and CDR2 ANQGSEA. The CDR3 consists of 16 residues. The CDR3 region is CSVRKWAGSSYNEQFF. CDR3 sequence (DNA): TGCAGCGTTCGAAAATGGGCGGGGAGCTCCTACAATGAGCAGTTCTTC.

V is TRBV29-1 and J is TRBJ2-5; D not resolved. CDR1 and CDR2 (germline): SQVTM, ANQGSEA. This CDR3 has 11 residues. Trimming removed 4 bases at V and 4 bases at J, with 7 bases between. The CDR3 protein is CSVGTRETQYF. CDR3 nucleotide sequence: TGCAGCGTTGGGACCCGAGAGACCCAGTACTTC.

J is TRBJ2-1 and V is TRBV9, with TRBD2 identical over 9 bases. This CDR3 region has 15 residues. V lost 4 bases and J lost 7; bases outside the gene matches: 9. Germline loops: CDR1 SGDLS, CDR2 YYNGEE. CDR3 amino acids: CASSPSGRIGNEQFF. CDR3 DNA: TGTGCCAGCAGCCCCAGCGGGAGGATAGGGAATGAGCAGTTCTTC.

In DNA, the CDR3 is TGTGCCAGCTCCCAACGGACGGGGAACACTGAAGCTTTCTTT. Protein product: CASSQRTGNTEAFF. The rearrangement links TRBV18 to TRBJ1-1, with D uncertain. Between the trimmed V and J ends, which lost 6 bases and 1 base, there was a span of 12 bases. Looked up from germline, CDR1 is KGHSH and CDR2 is LQKENI. The CDR3 is made up of 14 amino acids.

CDR3 sequence (DNA): TGTGCCAGCGGCACCGGCCCCCATGAGCAGTTCTTC. Residues: CASGTGPHEQFF. The chain uses TRBV2 and TRBJ2-1, with D unresolved. The CDR3 covers 12 residues. In germline, CDR1 is SNHLY, CDR2 FYNNEI. Trimming removed 8 bases from V and 8 bases from J, with 13 bases in between.

The genes are TRBV4-1 and TRBJ1-5; the D gene is possibly TRBD1 (6 bases). The CDR3 totals 16 residues. Germline CDR1 and CDR2: MGHRA and YSYEKL. V lost 0 bases and J lost 0, with 9 bases in between. DNA of the CDR3: TGCGCCAGCAGCCAAGAGGGGGCGGGTAGCAATCAGCCCCAGCATTTT. Translating gives CASSQEGAGSNQPQHF.

This clonotype has a handful of counts. The chain joins TRBV30 to TRBJ1-5; TRBD1 matches at 9 bases. In germline, CDR1 is GTSNPN, CDR2 SVGIG (reference sequence). V gave up 5 bases and J gave up 7 bases; unmatched junction bases: 6. This CDR3 spans 13 amino acids. CDR3 coding DNA: TGTGCCTGGGGACAGGGGATCGGACAGCCCCAGCATTTT. Translation gives CAWGQGIGQPQHF.

The rearrangement uses TRBV29-1 and TRBJ1-5; no clear D gene. In germline, CDR1 is SQVTM, CDR2 ANQGSEA. V dropped 4 bases and J dropped 4 bases, with 11 bases sitting between them. The CDR3 sequence is 13 residues long. CDR3 sequence: CSVAVYPNQPQHF. The DNA for the CDR3 is TGCAGCGTTGCCGTTTACCCTAATCAGCCCCAGCATTTT.

The chain recombines TRBV29-1 with TRBJ1-4; D might be TRBD1 (5 bases). Germline V lookup: CDR1 SQVTM, CDR2 ANQGSEA. The CDR3 contains 12 residues. Trimming pared 4 bases from V and 4 bases from J, leaving 7 bases between. CDR3 loop: CSVGQFNEKLFF. The DNA of the CDR3 is TGCAGCGTTGGACAGTTTAATGAAAAACTGTTTTTT.

This clonotype has only one observation. The chain employs TRBV4-1 and TRBJ1-1; TRBD1 matches at 7 bases. Germline V lookup: CDR1 MGHRA, CDR2 YSYEKL. The ends lost 2 bases at V and 4 bases at J; junction bases unmatched: 13. This CDR3 is 17 amino acids long. CDR3 region: CASSQPRTGAGSTEAFF. The CDR3 bases are TGCGCCAGCAGCCAACCACGAACAGGGGCGGGGAGCACTGAAGCTTTCTTT.

The gene calls are TRBV3-1 and TRBJ1-2; 8 bases match TRBD1. The germline CDR1 and CDR2 sequences are LGHDT and YNNKEL (reference sequence). The CDR3 consists of 14 residues. V dropped 4 bases and J dropped 5; count of bases not matched to a gene: 6. The CDR3 is CASSPRGQAYGYTF. DNA of the CDR3: TGTGCCAGCAGCCCTCGGGGACAGGCTTATGGCTACACCTTC.

The gene calls are TRBV18 and TRBJ2-7; no clear D gene. The ends were cut back, 2 bases at V and 6 bases at J, with 11 bases in the middle. Germline CDR1 and CDR2: KGHSH and LQKENI. There are 13 residues in the CDR3. CDR3 DNA: TGTGCCAGCTCACCAGTGGGCATTCTCGAGCAGTACTTC. Protein product: CASSPVGILEQYF.

The rearrangement uses TRBV29-1 and TRBJ1-1; D is ambiguous. Deletions cut 7 bases from V and 0 bases from J, with 9 bases between. Germline V lookup: CDR1 SQVTM, CDR2 ANQGSEA. This CDR3 region has 12 residues. DNA of the CDR3: TGCAGCGCTAGTTATATGAACACTGAAGCTTTCTTT. This codes for CSASYMNTEAFF.

The chain has TRBV7-9 and TRBJ2-3, with D possibly matching TRBD2 (6 bases). Germline lookup yields CDR1 SEHNR and CDR2 FQNEAQ (reference sequence). CDR3 length: 13 residues. With 0 bases removed from V and 7 bases from J, the gap between germline ends came to 8 bases. CDR3: CASSLAGGNTQYF. DNA for the CDR3: TGTGCCAGCAGCTTAGCGGGGGGAAATACGCAGTATTTT.

The chain combines TRBV3-1 with TRBJ2-2; D might be TRBD2 (5 bases). The CDR3 sequence is 15 residues long. Trimming shortened V by 0 bases and J by 5 bases, and 10 bases separated the two germline ends. CDR1 LGHDT and CDR2 YNNKEL come from the germline V gene (reference sequence). The DNA for the CDR3 is TGTGCCAGCAGCCAAGAGGGAGTATCTACCGGGGAGCTGTTTTTT. Residues: CASSQEGVSTGELFF.